This T cell receptor (beta chain) was sequenced for a study of blood T cell repertoires in COVID-19. Across the whole study: Spain, Italy and the United States supplied samples that represented acute and convalescent COVID-19. T cells, B-cell-depleted T cells, or PBMCs provided the cDNA or gDNA that served as material.

Per the original methods: Estimated nucleated cell counts came from reference gene primer amplification. The table came from immunoSEQ multiplex PCR; TCRdb's copy has only in-frame clones and leaves some out. The DNA was the basis for D and trimming; V, J and clone size are from that table. The sample shows approximately 290,000 clones, over 75% of them seen only once. Germline lookup yields CDR1 SGHVS and CDR2 FQNEAQ. Trimming cost V 1 base and J 2 bases, with 12 bases left between them. There are 15 residues in the CDR3. V and J are TRBV7-8 and TRBJ2-7, with a possible D match to TRBD2 (6 bases). This clonotype was obtained from a woman aged 55 to 70 with acute or convalescent COVID-19. The source material was peripheral blood. CDR3 DNA sequence: TGTGCCAGCAGCTTAGGCGGCGGGAACACCTACGAGCAGTACTTC. Translating it yields CASSLGGGNTYEQYF.